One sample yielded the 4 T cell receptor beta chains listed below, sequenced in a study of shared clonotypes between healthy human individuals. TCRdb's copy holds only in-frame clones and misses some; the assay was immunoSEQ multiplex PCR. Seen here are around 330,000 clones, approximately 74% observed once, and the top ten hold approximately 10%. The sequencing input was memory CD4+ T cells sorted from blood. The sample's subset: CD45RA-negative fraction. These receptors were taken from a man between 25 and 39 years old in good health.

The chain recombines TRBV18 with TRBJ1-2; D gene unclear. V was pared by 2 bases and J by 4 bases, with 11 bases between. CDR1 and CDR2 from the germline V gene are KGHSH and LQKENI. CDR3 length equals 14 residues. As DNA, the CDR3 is TGTGCCAGCTCACCAAAAAAGGGATCCTATGGCTACACCTTC. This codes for CASSPKKGSYGYTF.

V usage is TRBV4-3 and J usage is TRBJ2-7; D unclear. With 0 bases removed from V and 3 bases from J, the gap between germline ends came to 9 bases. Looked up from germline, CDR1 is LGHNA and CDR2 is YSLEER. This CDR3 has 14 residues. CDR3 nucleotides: TGCGCCAGCAGCCAAGAACCAGGTAGCTACGAGCAGTACTTC. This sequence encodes CASSQEPGSYEQYF.

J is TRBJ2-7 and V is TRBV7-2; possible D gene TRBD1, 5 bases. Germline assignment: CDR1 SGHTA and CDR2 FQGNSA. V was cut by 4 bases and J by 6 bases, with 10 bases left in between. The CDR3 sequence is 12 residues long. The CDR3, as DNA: TGTGCCAGCAGCTCGGACACCTCCGAGCAGTACTTC. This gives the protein CASSSDTSEQYF.

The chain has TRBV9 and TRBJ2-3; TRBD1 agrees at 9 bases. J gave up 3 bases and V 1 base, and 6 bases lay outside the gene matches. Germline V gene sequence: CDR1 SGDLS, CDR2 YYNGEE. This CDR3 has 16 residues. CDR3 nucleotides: TGTGCCAGCAGCGTACTACAGGGGGCGGAAACAGATACGCAGTATTTT. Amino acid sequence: CASSVLQGAETDTQYF.